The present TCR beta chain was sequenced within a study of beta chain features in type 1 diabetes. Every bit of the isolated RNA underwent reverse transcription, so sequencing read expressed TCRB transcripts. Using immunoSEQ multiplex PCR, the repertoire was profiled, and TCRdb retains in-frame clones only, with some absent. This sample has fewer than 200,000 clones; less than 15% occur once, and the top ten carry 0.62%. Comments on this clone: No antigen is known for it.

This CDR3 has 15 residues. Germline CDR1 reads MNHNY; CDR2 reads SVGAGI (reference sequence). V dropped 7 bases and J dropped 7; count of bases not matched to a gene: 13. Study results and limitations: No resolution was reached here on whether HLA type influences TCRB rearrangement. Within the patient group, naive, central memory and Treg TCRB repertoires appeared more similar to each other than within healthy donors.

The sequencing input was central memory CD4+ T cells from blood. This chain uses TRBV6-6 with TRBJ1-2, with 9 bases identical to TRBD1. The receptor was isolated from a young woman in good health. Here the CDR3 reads CASNYAEQGAGGYTF. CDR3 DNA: TGTGCCAGCAACTATGCCGAACAGGGGGCGGGTGGCTACACCTTC.